Described below is a single T cell receptor (beta chain) sequence and its context. This specimen comes from a study of blood T cell repertoires in COVID-19. On the study more broadly: The United States, Italy and Spain provided the acute and convalescent COVID-19 samples. Sources were T cells, B-cell-depleted T cells, or PBMCs; the material itself was cDNA or gDNA.

Trimming removed 3 bases at V and 1 base at J, with 13 bases between. CDR1 and CDR2 from the germline V gene are GTSNPN and SVGIG (reference sequence). CDR3 length equals 15 residues. Under the authors' procedure: Amplifying reference gene primers gave estimates of nucleated cell counts. Sequenced by immunoSEQ multiplex PCR; TCRdb stores in-frame clones only, minus some. That table supplies the V and J calls and clone size; D and trimming were determined from the DNA. The table records around 200,000 clones, 85% to 90% of them present only once. The sample consisted of peripheral blood. The chain combines TRBV30 with TRBJ2-4; no firm D call. The TCR was taken from a man between 18 and 35 years old with active or convalescent COVID-19. CDR3 loop: CAWSAGSRAKNIQYF. Written as DNA, the CDR3 is TGTGCCTGGAGCGCCGGGTCGAGGGCCAAAAACATTCAGTACTTC. Based on the CDR3 plus reference TRBV30 and TRBJ2-4, the full variable domain is SQTIHQWPATLVQPVGSPLSLECTVEGTSNPNLYWYRQAAGRGLQLLFYSVGIGQISSEVPQNLSASRPQDRQFILSSKKLLLSDSGFYLCAWSAGSRAKNIQYFGAGTRLSVL.